The rows below give T cell receptor beta chains drawn from one sample of a study of blood T cell repertoires in COVID-19. The assay was immunoSEQ multiplex PCR, and TCRdb's table has in-frame clones only and misses some. The sample has a few hundred thousand clones; over 80% are singletons. The sample consisted of PBMCs or T cells enriched from blood (not recorded which). These receptors were obtained from a woman between 45 and 60 years old who had recovered from COVID-19. CDR3s include the opening cysteine and the closing phenylalanine or tryptophan.

v_gene: TRBV5-3; CDR3aa: CARSLVDSLNSPLHF
v_gene: TRBV6-5; CDR3aa: CASSRTSGSVYEQYF
v_gene: TRBV2; CDR3aa: CASTPPRPAGAQPTDTQYF
v_gene: TRBV7-2; CDR3aa: CASSLVSRQETQYF
v_gene: TRBV5-8; CDR3aa: CASSLDGDRYYNEQFF
v_gene: TRBV6-6; CDR3aa: CASSYSRQGANSPLHF
v_gene: TRBV2; CDR3aa: CASAGTDNQPQHF
v_gene: TRBV6-5; CDR3aa: CASAPTYSNQPQHF
v_gene: TRBV6-5; CDR3aa: CASSFSGNRGRKLFF
v_gene: TRBV7-2; CDR3aa: CASSLQNSYNSPLHF
v_gene: TRBV19; CDR3aa: CASSITAGGGYEQYF
v_gene: TRBV9; CDR3aa: CASSVAAGGLPDTQYF
v_gene: TRBV29-1; CDR3aa: CSGDRGTEAFF
v_gene: TRBV5-1; CDR3aa: CASSLGDRAFGGISPLHF
v_gene: TRBV30; CDR3aa: CAWVDRTNYGYTF
v_gene: TRBV9; CDR3aa: CASSVHQGLAGEQFF
v_gene: TRBV7-9; CDR3aa: CAAGVSNTEAFF
v_gene: TRBV15; CDR3aa: CATSREGLAARDEQFF
v_gene: TRBV5-1; CDR3aa: CASSPTATANYGYTF
v_gene: TRBV7-9; CDR3aa: CASSSRDRYNEQFF
v_gene: TRBV2; CDR3aa: CASSGPASNQPQHF
v_gene: TRBV7-9; CDR3aa: CASSERDRPASQYF